What follows are 24 T cell receptor beta chains derived from one specimen sequenced in a study of T cell responses to AZD1222 COVID-19 vaccine. Data came from immunoSEQ multiplex PCR; TCRdb stores just in-frame clones and leaves some out. Here the sample spans 150,000 to 160,000 clones, 90% to 95% being singletons. Sequenced material: peripheral blood, taken 28 days after the second AZD1222 dose. These receptors originate from an adult who received the AZD1222 COVID-19 vaccine.

The chain couples TRBV6-5 to TRBJ2-2; D remains ambiguous. Germline CDR1 is MNHEY and CDR2 is SVGAGI. V lost 3 bases to trimming and J lost 8 bases, with 4 bases between them. This CDR3 is 11 amino acids long. CDR3 coding DNA: TGTGCCAGCAGTTATGTGGGGGAGCTGTTTTTT. This translates into CASSYVGELFF.

The genes are TRBV5-1 and TRBJ1-2; D is unresolved. V gave up 4 bases and J gave up 4 bases, with 11 bases separating them. This CDR3 region has 13 residues. CDR1 and CDR2 from the germline V gene are SGHRS and YFSETQ. CDR3 bases: TGCGCCAGCAGCAACGGGAGGTCCTATGGCTACACCTTC. Protein sequence: CASSNGRSYGYTF. Using reference TRBV5-1 and TRBJ1-2 for the parts outside the CDR3, the full variable domain is KAGVTQTPRYLIKTRGQQVTLSCSPISGHRSVSWYQQTPGQGLQFLFEYFSETQRNKGNFPGRFSGRQFSNSRSEMNVSTLELGDSALYLCASSNGRSYGYTFGSGTRLTVV.

The CDR3 DNA sequence: TGTGCCAGCAGTTCCGGGACAGGGGGAAATGAGCAGTTCTTC. This sequence encodes CASSSGTGGNEQFF. This chain links TRBV27 with TRBJ2-1; TRBD1 agrees at 11 bases. V shed 4 bases and J 7 bases; nucleotides not matched to a gene: 3. The CDR3 has 14 residues. Germline V gene data show CDR1 as MNHEY and CDR2 as SMNVEV (reference sequence).

The rearrangement links TRBV9 to TRBJ2-1; maybe TRBD2 (6 bases). Germline loops: CDR1 SGDLS, CDR2 YYNGEE. V lost 7 bases and J lost 2, with 13 bases in between. This CDR3 has 14 residues. This CDR3 is CASGRDSPYNEQFF. CDR3 nucleotide sequence: TGTGCCAGCGGGCGGGACTCTCCCTACAATGAGCAGTTCTTC.

The rearrangement uses TRBV15 and TRBJ1-6, with D perhaps matching TRBD1 (6 bases). Germline V gene data show CDR1 as LNHNV and CDR2 as YYDKDF (reference sequence). This CDR3 contains 15 residues. V was trimmed by 2 bases and J by 7 bases, leaving 12 bases between them. CDR3 residues: CATSRQGTGNSPLHF. For the CDR3, the DNA is TGTGCCACCAGCAGACAGGGGACGGGGAATTCACCCCTCCACTTT.

In this sample, this clone turned up once. The V gene is TRBV27, the J gene TRBJ2-3, with D unclear. The CDR3 extends over 16 amino acids. V lost 0 bases, J lost 0 bases, and 10 bases lay in between. Germline V CDR1 and CDR2: MNHEY, SMNVEV (reference sequence). CDR3 residues: CASSLSVGSSTDTQYF. DNA for the CDR3: TGTGCCAGCAGTTTATCGGTGGGCTCTAGCACAGATACGCAGTATTTT.

This rearrangement joins TRBV2 to TRBJ1-2; D unclear. The length of the CDR3 is 16 residues. Germline V lookup: CDR1 SNHLY, CDR2 FYNNEI. V dropped 6 bases and J dropped 5 bases, with 22 bases sitting between them. CDR3 in amino acids: CASSDFGWRTGYGYTF. The CDR3 region has the DNA TGTGCCAGCAGCGACTTTGGGTGGCGGACGGGGTATGGCTACACCTTC.

The chain employs TRBV6-2 or TRBV6-3 and TRBJ2-7; no reliable D call. Per germline, CDR1 MNHEY and CDR2 SVGEGT. This CDR3 has 13 amino acids. The V end was cut by 2 bases, the J end by 0 bases, with 5 bases between. CDR3 nucleotide sequence: TGTGCCAGCAGTTACGTGAGCTCCTACGAGCAGTACTTC. Translating it yields CASSYVSSYEQYF.

This rearrangement joins TRBV7-3 to TRBJ1-1; D is possibly TRBD1 (6 bases). Looked up from germline, CDR1 is SGHTA and CDR2 is FQGTGA. The CDR3 runs 16 residues. V was pared by 5 bases and J by 4 bases, with 20 bases between. CDR3 in amino acids: CASSPRDGGRGTEAFF. In nucleotides, the CDR3 is TGTGCCAGCAGCCCCAGGGATGGGGGCAGGGGCACTGAAGCTTTCTTT.

The genes are TRBV2 and TRBJ2-7, with a tentative D call TRBD2 (5 bases). Trimming left V 3 bases short and J 0 bases short, with 12 bases between. Germline CDR1 is SNHLY and CDR2 is FYNNEI. The CDR3 consists of 15 residues. CDR3 sequence: CASSDPGLSSYEQYF. CDR3 nucleotides: TGTGCCAGCAGTGATCCCGGACTGAGCTCCTACGAGCAGTACTTC.

The chain has TRBV7-6 and TRBJ1-2; the D gene is possibly TRBD1 (6 bases). V lost 0 bases and J lost 4, with 12 bases in between. Germline V gives CDR1 SGHVS, CDR2 FNYEAQ. This CDR3 has 15 amino acids. The CDR3 nucleotides read TGTGCCAGCAGCTTAGCACAGGGTGTTGGCTATGGCTACACCTTC. Translated, it gives CASSLAQGVGYGYTF. Combining the CDR3 with reference TRBV7-6 and TRBJ1-2 gives the whole variable domain GAGVSQSPRYKVTKRGQDVALRCDPISGHVSLYWYRQALGQGPEFLTYFNYEAQQDKSGLPNDRFSAERPEGSISTLTIQRTEQRDSAMYRCASSLAQGVGYGYTFGSGTRLTVV.

The chain joins TRBV5-1 to TRBJ2-1, with D possibly being TRBD1 or TRBD2 (6 bases each). The CDR3 covers 15 residues. The V end was cut by 0 bases, the J end by 10 bases, with 17 bases between. Germline CDR1 and CDR2: SGHRS and YFSETQ. CDR3 coding DNA: TGCGCCAGCAGCTTGGCACTAGGGGGGATAGGGGAGCAGTTCTTC. Translated: CASSLALGGIGEQFF.

The rearrangement links TRBV6-5 to TRBJ2-7, with D maybe TRBD2 (5 bases). Germline loops: CDR1 MNHEY, CDR2 SVGAGI. The ends were cut back, 8 bases at V and 0 bases at J, with 8 bases in the middle. The CDR3 runs 12 residues. As DNA, the CDR3 is TGTGCCAGCGAGGGCCACTCCTACGAGCAGTACTTC. This encodes CASEGHSYEQYF.

The chain employs TRBV7-8 and TRBJ2-1; TRBD2 matches at 8 bases. V shed 5 bases and J 7 bases; nucleotides not matched to a gene: 4. The CDR3 is 13 amino acids. Germline V gene sequence: CDR1 SGHVS, CDR2 FQNEAQ. CDR3 residues: CASSPGGRNEQFF. CDR3 DNA: TGTGCCAGCAGCCCGGGAGGGCGGAATGAGCAGTTCTTC.

This clone was seen once. V is TRBV2 and J is TRBJ2-7; no clear D. Trimming pared 4 bases from V and 4 bases from J, leaving 5 bases between. Germline V gene data show CDR1 as SNHLY and CDR2 as FYNNEI. The CDR3 totals 11 residues. Here the CDR3 reads CASSGNYEQYF. CDR3 nucleotide sequence: TGTGCCAGCAGTGGTAATTACGAGCAGTACTTC.

This chain links TRBV20-1 with TRBJ2-1; D not certain. CDR3 size: 12 residues. Germline V gene lookup returns CDR1 DFQATT and CDR2 SNEGSKA (reference sequence). The germline V and J ends were trimmed by 3 bases and 5 bases, with 8 bases remaining between them. CDR3 region: CSASDPNNEQFF. The CDR3 DNA sequence: TGCAGTGCTAGTGACCCAAACAATGAGCAGTTCTTC.

This chain connects TRBV14 to TRBJ2-7; 8 bases match TRBD1. J was trimmed by 1 base and V by 1 base; bases with no gene match: 3. The CDR3 sequence is 15 residues long. Germline CDR1 reads SGHDN; CDR2 reads FVKESK. In DNA, the CDR3 is TGTGCCAGCAGCCAAGTCGGACAGGGTTCCTACGAGCAGTACTTC. As protein: CASSQVGQGSYEQYF.

This chain joins TRBV5-5 and TRBJ1-1; TRBD1 agrees at 8 bases. The CDR3 consists of 15 residues. Germline loops: CDR1 SGHKS, CDR2 YYEKEE (reference sequence). J was trimmed by 5 bases and V by 2 bases; bases with no gene match: 8. CDR3 loop: CASSFAGGAWTEAFF. DNA of the CDR3: TGTGCCAGCAGCTTCGCAGGGGGCGCATGGACTGAAGCTTTCTTT.

This chain joins TRBV23-1 and TRBJ1-3; D is uncertain. TRBV23-1 is labeled an ORF, and its function is uncertain. V lost 3 bases to trimming and J lost 2 bases, with 14 bases between them. The CDR3 has 16 amino acids. CDR3 in amino acids: CASSHVWHQTGNTIYF. CDR3 bases: TGCGCCAGCAGTCACGTCTGGCATCAGACTGGAAACACCATATATTTT.

This sequence joins TRBV30 and TRBJ2-2; no firm D call. Germline V gives CDR1 GTSNPN, CDR2 SVGIG (reference sequence). Trimming left V 0 bases short and J 6 bases short, with 2 bases between. The CDR3 consists of 11 residues. CDR3 nucleotides: TGTGCCTGGAGTGTACCCGGGGAGCTGTTTTTT. It is translated as CAWSVPGELFF.

V usage is TRBV10-3 and J usage is TRBJ2-3; the match to TRBD2 covers 7 bases. Germline CDR1 ENHRY, CDR2 SYGVKD. The CDR3 length is 16 residues. The ends lost 7 bases at V and 0 bases at J; junction bases unmatched: 10. The CDR3 sequence is CAIKGGSLASTDTQYF. For the CDR3, the DNA is TGTGCCATCAAGGGCGGGTCACTAGCGAGCACAGATACGCAGTATTTT.

The chain recombines TRBV15 with TRBJ2-1; 9 bases fit TRBD2. This CDR3 is built from 16 residues. Germline assignment: CDR1 LNHNV and CDR2 YYDKDF (reference sequence). Trimming cost V 0 bases and J 4 bases; bases outside gene matches: 4. The CDR3 nucleotides are TGTGCCACCAGCAGAGATAAAGCGGGGGGATACAATGAGCAGTTCTTC. Translated, it gives CATSRDKAGGYNEQFF.

V is TRBV2 and J is TRBJ2-7; TRBD1 matches 9 bases. The CDR3 loop spans 14 amino acids. After removal of 6 bases from V and 0 bases from J, the junction contained 3 bases not matched to a gene. Germline CDR1 and CDR2: SNHLY and FYNNEI. The CDR3 nucleotides read TGTGCCAGCAGCGAACAGGGGGCCTCCTACGAGCAGTACTTC. This gives the protein CASSEQGASYEQYF.

The J gene is TRBJ1-1, the V gene TRBV9; D not certain. Trimming removed 1 base at V and 5 bases at J, with 6 bases between. Germline values: CDR1 SGDLS, CDR2 YYNGEE. The length of the CDR3 is 12 residues. CDR3 protein: CASSVKETEAFF. The CDR3, as DNA: TGTGCCAGCAGCGTAAAAGAAACTGAAGCTTTCTTT.